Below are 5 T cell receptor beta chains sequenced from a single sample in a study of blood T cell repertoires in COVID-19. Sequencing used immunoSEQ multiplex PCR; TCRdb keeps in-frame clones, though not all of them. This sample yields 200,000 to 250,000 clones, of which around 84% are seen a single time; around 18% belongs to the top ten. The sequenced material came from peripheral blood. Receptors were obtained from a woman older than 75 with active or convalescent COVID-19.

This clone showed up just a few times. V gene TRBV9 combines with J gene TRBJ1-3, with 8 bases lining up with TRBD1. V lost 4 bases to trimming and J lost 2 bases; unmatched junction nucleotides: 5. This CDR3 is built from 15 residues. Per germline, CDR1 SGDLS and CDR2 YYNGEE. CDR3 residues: CASSPMDRAGNTIYF. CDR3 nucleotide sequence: TGTGCCAGCAGCCCGATGGACAGGGCTGGAAACACCATATATTTT.

CDR3: CASSLHQGNTEAFF. Written as DNA, the CDR3 is TGTGCCAGCAGCTTACATCAGGGGAACACTGAAGCTTTCTTT. The chain has TRBV11-3 and TRBJ1-1, with D perhaps matching TRBD1 (5 bases). The ends were cut back, 2 bases at V and 1 base at J, with 8 bases in the middle. This CDR3 region has 14 residues. In germline, CDR1 is SGHNT, CDR2 YENEEA.

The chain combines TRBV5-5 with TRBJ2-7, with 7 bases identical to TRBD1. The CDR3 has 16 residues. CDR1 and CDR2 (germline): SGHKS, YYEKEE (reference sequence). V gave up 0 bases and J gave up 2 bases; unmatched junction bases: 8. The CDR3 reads CASSLVSVTGTYEQYF. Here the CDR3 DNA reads TGTGCCAGCAGCTTGGTTTCGGTGACAGGGACCTACGAGCAGTACTTC.

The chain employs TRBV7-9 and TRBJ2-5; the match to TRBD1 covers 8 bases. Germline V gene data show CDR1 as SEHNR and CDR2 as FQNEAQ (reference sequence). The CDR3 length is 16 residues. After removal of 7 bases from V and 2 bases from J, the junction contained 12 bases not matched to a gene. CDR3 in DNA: TGTGCCAGCACCCCCAGGGGGCGGGTAGGGCAAGAGACCCAGTACTTC. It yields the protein CASTPRGRVGQETQYF.

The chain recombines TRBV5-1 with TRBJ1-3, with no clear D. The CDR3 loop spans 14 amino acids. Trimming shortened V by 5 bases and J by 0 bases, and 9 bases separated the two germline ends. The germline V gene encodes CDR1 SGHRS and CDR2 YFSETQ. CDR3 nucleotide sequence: TGCGCCAGCAGAAAAGATAGCTCTGGAAACACCATATATTTT. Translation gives CASRKDSSGNTIYF.